This TCR beta chain was sequenced for a study of cytotoxic CD8 clonotypes in ibrutinib-treated CLL. Clones were sequenced by immunoSEQ multiplex PCR, and TCRdb holds only the in-frame ones, with some missing. The data show more than 110,000 clones, with more than 70% seen just once and about 7.4% held by the top ten. Overall study results and limits: In comparison with age-matched healthy donors, baseline clonality was higher and tracked circulating CD8+ T-cell counts.

As regards this clone: Its antigen is unknown.

The CDR3 consists of 15 residues. V lost 3 bases and J lost 2, with 14 bases in between. Per the germline V gene, CDR1 is SGHNT and CDR2 is YYREEE (reference sequence). The V gene is TRBV5-4, the J gene TRBJ1-2; no clear D gene. The source was PBMCs, collected after 36 months of ibrutinib treatment. This sequence was found in a human donor with chronic lymphocytic leukemia. CDR3 DNA: TGTGCCAGCAGCTCGCCGGAGAAAGGGAACTATGGCTACACCTTC. This encodes CASSSPEKGNYGYTF.